This paragraph covers one T cell receptor beta chain sequence. This sample was taken from a study of cytomegalovirus exposure and HLA in healthy donors. Researchers ran the PCR with 60 Vbeta and 13 Jbeta primers. The table came from immunoSEQ multiplex PCR; TCRdb's copy has only in-frame clones and leaves some out. This repertoire includes over 100,000 clones. Germline CDR1 reads MNHEY; CDR2 reads SVGAGI. Trimming cost V 5 bases and J 4 bases; bases outside gene matches: 3. The CDR3 is made up of 14 amino acids. Source material: PBMCs. V usage is TRBV6-5 and J usage is TRBJ1-1, with 11 bases fitting TRBD1. The sequence was obtained from a man between 18 and 29 years old in good health and CMV-seronegative. Here the CDR3 reads CASSTGTGGTEAFF. CDR3 bases: TGTGCCAGCAGTACCGGGACAGGGGGCACTGAAGCTTTCTTT.